This TCR beta chain was documented in a study of shared T cell receptors in the human thymus. The protocol was immunoSEQ multiplex PCR, while the TCRdb copy is restricted to in-frame clones and leaves out a portion. The data contain approximately 580,000 clones, approximately 80% of them seen just once; the ten biggest clones take up more than 0.01%. The CDR3 length is 21 residues. CDR1 is LGHNA and CDR2 is YNFKEQ in the germline V gene. V shed 2 bases, J shed 0 bases, and the junction held 21 bases outside the gene matches. These records were also assigned to another study, of human thymus T cells. That work contributes: From resections taken during corrective heart surgery, the thymus tissue was obtained.

This chain links TRBV4-2 with TRBJ2-7, with 8 bases matching TRBD2. The sequence was collected from a boy under three years old with a congenital heart defect. Material: thymocytes. Here the CDR3 DNA reads TGTGCCAGCAGCCAAACCGGTGTCGGGCTAGCGGGTTCCTTCCACTCCTACGAGCAGTACTTC. Translated, it gives CASSQTGVGLAGSFHSYEQYF.